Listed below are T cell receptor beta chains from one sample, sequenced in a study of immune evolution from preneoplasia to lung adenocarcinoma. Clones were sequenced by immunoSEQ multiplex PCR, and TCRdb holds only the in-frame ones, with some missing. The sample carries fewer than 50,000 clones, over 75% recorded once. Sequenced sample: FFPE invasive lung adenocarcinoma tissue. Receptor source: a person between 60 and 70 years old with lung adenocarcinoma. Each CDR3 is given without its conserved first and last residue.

ASGLGTGGTNEKLF	TRBV12-5	TRBJ1-4
ASSLTGRIEAF	TRBV28	TRBJ1-1
ASSLATGTQETQY	TRBV5-1	TRBJ2-5
ASSPGLAGGGTDTQY	TRBV5-1	TRBJ2-3
ASTPRGRAADYNEQF	TRBV21-1	TRBJ2-1
ASSTYVLASAAEQY	TRBV18	TRBJ2-7
ATFNDRVRTEAF	TRBV15	TRBJ1-1
ASNGTQY	TRBV5-6	TRBJ2-5
ASSLTLAAITDTQY	TRBV5-1	TRBJ2-3
ASSSSQASGHTQY	TRBV28	TRBJ2-3